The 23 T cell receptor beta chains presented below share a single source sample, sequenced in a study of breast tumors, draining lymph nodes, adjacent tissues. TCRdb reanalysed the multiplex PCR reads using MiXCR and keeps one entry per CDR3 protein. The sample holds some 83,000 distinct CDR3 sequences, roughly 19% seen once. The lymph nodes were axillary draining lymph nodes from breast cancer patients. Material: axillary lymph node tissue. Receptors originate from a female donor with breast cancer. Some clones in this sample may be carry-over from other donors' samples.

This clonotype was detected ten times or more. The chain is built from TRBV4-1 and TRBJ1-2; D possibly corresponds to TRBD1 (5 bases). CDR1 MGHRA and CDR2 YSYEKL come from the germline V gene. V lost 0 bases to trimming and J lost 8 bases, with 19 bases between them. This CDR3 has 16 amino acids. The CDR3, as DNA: TGCGCCAGCAGCCAAGAGATGATGGTCATAGGGGCAGGCTACACCTTC. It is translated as CASSQEMMVIGAGYTF.

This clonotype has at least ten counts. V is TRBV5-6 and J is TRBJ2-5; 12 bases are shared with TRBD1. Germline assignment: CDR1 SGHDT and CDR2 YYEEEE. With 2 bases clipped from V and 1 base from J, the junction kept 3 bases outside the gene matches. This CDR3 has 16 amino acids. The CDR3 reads CASSFVGQGAQETQYF. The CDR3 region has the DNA TGTGCCAGCAGCTTCGTGGGACAGGGGGCCCAAGAGACCCAGTACTTC.

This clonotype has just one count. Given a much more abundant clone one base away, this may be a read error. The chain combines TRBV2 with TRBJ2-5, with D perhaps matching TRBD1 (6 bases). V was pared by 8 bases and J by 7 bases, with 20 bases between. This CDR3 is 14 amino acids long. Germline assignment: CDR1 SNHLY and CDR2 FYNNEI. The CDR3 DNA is TGTGCCAGCTGCCGGGACACTAACACAGTGACCCAGTACTTC. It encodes CASCRDTNTVTQYF. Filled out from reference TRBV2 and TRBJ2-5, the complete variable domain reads EPEVTQTPSHQVTQMGQEVILRCVPISNHLYFYWYRQILGQKVEFLVSFYNNEISEKSEIFDDQFSVERPDGSNFTLKIRSTKLEDSAMYFCASCRDTNTVTQYFGPGTRLLVL.

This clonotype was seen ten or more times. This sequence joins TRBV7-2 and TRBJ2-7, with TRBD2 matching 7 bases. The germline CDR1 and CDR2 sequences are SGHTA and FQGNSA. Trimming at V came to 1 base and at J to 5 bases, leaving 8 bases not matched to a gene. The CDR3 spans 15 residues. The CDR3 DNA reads TGTGCCAGCAGCTTAGGTTTAGTCGGGAGGAACGAGCAGTACTTC. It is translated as CASSLGLVGRNEQYF.

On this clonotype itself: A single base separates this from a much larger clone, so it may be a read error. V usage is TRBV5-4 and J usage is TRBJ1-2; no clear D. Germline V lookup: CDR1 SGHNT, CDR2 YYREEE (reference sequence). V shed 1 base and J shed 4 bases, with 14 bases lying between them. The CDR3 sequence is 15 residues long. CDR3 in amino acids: CASSLIGPESYGYTF. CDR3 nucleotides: TGTGCCAGCAGCTTGATAGGGCCGGAGAGCTATGGCTACACCTTC.

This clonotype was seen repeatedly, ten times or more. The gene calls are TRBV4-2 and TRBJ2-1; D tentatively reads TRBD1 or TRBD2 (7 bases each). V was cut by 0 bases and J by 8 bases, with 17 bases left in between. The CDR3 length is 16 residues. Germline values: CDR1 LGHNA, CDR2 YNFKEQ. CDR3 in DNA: TGTGCCAGCAGCCAAGAAGCGGGACAGCCGACGGATGAGCAGTTCTTC. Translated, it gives CASSQEAGQPTDEQFF.

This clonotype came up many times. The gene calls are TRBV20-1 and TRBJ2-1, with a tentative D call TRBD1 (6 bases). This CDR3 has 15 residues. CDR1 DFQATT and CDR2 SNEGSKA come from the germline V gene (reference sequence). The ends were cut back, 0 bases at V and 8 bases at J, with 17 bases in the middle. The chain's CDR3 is CSARDPGTKVYEQFF. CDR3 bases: TGCAGTGCTAGAGACCCCGGGACAAAAGTCTATGAGCAGTTCTTC.

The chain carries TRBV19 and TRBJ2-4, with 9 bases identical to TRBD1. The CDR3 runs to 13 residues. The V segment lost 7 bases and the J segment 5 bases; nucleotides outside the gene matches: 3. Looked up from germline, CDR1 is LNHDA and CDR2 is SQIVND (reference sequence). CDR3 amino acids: CASKGQGENIQYF. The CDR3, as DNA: TGTGCCAGTAAGGGACAGGGTGAAAACATTCAGTACTTC.

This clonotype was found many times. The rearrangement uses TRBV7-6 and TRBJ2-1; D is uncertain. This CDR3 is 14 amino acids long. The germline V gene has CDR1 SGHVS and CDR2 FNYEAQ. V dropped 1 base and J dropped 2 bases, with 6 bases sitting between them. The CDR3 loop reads CASSLGWTYNEQFF. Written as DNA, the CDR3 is TGTGCCAGCAGCTTAGGTTGGACCTACAATGAGCAGTTCTTC.

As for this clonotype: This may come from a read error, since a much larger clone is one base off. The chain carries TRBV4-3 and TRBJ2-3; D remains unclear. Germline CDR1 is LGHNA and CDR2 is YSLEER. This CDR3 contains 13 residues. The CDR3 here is CASSLRGTDTRYF. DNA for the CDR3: TGCGCCAGCAGCCTCCGCGGCACAGATACGCGGTATTTT.

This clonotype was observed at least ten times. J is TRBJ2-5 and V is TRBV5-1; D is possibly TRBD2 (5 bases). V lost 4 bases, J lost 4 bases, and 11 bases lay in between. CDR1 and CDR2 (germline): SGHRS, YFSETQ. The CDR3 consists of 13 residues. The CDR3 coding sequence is TGCGCCAGCAGCCGAGGGAGTTCAGAGACCCAGTACTTC. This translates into CASSRGSSETQYF.

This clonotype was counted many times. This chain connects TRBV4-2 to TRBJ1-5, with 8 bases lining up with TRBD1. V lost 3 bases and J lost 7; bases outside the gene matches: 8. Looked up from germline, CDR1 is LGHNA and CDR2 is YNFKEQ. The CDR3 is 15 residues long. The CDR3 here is CASSQGGQGGQPQHF. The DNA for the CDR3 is TGTGCCAGCAGCCAGGGCGGACAGGGAGGACAGCCCCAGCATTTT.

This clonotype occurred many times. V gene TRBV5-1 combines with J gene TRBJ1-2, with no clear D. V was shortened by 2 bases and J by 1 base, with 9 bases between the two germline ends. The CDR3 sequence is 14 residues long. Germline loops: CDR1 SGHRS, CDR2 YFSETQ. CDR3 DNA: TGCGCCAGCAGCTTCAACACGGATAACTATGGCTACACCTTC. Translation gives CASSFNTDNYGYTF.

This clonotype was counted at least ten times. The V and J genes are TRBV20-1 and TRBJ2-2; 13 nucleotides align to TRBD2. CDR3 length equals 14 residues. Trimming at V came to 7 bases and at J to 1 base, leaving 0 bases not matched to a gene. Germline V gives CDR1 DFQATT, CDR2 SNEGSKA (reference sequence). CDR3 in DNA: TGCAGTGGACTAGCGGGAGGGAACACCGGGGAGCTGTTTTTT. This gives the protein CSGLAGGNTGELFF.

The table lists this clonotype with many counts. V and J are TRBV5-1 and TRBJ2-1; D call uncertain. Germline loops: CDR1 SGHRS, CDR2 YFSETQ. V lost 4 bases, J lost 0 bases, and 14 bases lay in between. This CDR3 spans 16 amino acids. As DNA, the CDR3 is TGCGCCAGCAGCACCTCTCTAGGCCTCTCCTACAATGAGCAGTTCTTC. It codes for CASSTSLGLSYNEQFF. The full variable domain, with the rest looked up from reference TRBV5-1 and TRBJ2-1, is KAGVTQTPRYLIKTRGQQVTLSCSPISGHRSVSWYQQTPGQGLQFLFEYFSETQRNKGNFPGRFSGRQFSNSRSEMNVSTLELGDSALYLCASSTSLGLSYNEQFFGPGTRLTVL.

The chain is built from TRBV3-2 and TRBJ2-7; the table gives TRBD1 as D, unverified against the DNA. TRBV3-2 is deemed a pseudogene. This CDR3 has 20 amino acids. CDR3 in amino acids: CASSRDTPWVQGRAPREQYF. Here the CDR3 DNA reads TGTGCCAGCAGCCGAGACACTCCTTGGGTACAGGGACGTGCGCCTCGGGAGCAGTACTTC.

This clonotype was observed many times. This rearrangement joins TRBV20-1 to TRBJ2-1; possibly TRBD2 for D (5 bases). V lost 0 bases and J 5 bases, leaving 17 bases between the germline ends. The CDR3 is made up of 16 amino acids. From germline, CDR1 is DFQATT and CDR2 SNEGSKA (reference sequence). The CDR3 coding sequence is TGCAGTGCTAGAGATCAATCCCCTGGGAGCGACAATGAGCAGTTCTTC. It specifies CSARDQSPGSDNEQFF.

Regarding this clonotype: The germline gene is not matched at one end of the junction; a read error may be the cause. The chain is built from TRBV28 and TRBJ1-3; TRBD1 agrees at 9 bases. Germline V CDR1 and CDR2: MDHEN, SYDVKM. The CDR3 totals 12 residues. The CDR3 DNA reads TGTGCCAGCAGGGGACAGGGAAACACCGTATATTTT. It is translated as CASRGQGNTVYF.

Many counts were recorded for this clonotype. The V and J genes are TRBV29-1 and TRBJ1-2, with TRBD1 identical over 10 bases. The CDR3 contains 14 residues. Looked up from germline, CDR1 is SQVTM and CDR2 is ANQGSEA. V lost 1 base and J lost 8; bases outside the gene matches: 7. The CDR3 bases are TGCAGCGTTGAAGCGGGACAGGGGAGGCGGGGCTACACCTTC. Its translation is CSVEAGQGRRGYTF.

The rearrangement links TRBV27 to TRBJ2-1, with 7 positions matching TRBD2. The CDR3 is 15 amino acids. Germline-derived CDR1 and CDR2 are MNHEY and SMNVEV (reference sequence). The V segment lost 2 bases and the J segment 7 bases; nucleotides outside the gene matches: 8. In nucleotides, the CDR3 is TGTGCCAGCAGTTTAGTGGGAGGGGTTGTAAATGAGCAGTTCTTC. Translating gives CASSLVGGVVNEQFF.

Written as DNA, the CDR3 is TGCAGTGCCCTACAGGACAGAGCCAAAAACATTCAGTACTTC. It is translated as CSALQDRAKNIQYF. The V call is TRBV20-1, the J call TRBJ2-4; tentative D call: TRBD1 (6 bases). Trimming stripped 6 bases from V and 0 bases from J, with 12 bases between. The CDR3 is 14 residues long. Germline assignment: CDR1 DFQATT and CDR2 SNEGSKA (reference sequence).

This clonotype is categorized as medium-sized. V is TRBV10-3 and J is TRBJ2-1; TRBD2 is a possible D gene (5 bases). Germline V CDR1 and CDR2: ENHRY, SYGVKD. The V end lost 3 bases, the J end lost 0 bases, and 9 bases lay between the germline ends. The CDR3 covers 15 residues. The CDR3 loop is CAISEREGSYNEQFF. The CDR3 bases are TGTGCCATCAGTGAAAGAGAGGGCTCCTACAATGAGCAGTTCTTC.

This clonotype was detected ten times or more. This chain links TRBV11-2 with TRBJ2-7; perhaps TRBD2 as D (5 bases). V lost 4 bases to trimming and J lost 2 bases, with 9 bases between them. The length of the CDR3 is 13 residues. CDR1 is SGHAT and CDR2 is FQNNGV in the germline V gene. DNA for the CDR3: TGTGCCAGCAGCTCGAGACTAACCTACGAGCAGTACTTC. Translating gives CASSSRLTYEQYF.